These T cell receptor beta chains were read from a single sample in a study of T cell responses to AZD1222 COVID-19 vaccine. Sequenced by immunoSEQ multiplex PCR; TCRdb stores in-frame clones only, minus some. This table holds approximately 150,000 clones, more than 85% found once. The sample was peripheral blood, taken on day 0 of AZD1222 vaccination. These receptors came from an adult in good health. Both conserved end residues are part of each CDR3. The order of the fields is J gene, clone size, D gene, V gene, CDR3 length, CDR3 DNA, CDR3 protein. A D gene is named only where the DNA matches it firmly. Part of the rows lack a size; the others show once, few, many or a class for expanded clones.

TRBJ2-2,-,-,TRBV21-1,15,TGTGCCAGCGGACCTTGGGACCGAAACACCGGGGAGCTGTTTTTT,CASGPWDRNTGELFF
TRBJ1-4,once,-,TRBV5-5,15,TGTGCCAGCAGCTTGATCGGGGCAACTAATGAAAAACTGTTTTTT,CASSLIGATNEKLFF
TRBJ2-1,-,-,TRBV7-2,14,TGTGCCAGCAGCCCTCCGACTTATACCAATGAGCAGTTCTTC,CASSPPTYTNEQFF
TRBJ1-5,-,-,TRBV18,15,TGTGCCAGCTCACCAACGGGAAATAGCAATCAGCCCCAGCATTTT,CASSPTGNSNQPQHF
TRBJ1-6,once,-,TRBV5-1,16,TGCGCCAGCAGCTTGGCTGGGGCTGTCACTAATTCACCCCTCCACTTT,CASSLAGAVTNSPLHF
TRBJ1-1,-,-,TRBV7-9,13,TGTGCCAGCAGCTTGGAACAGGGCGATGAAGCTTTCTTT,CASSLEQGDEAFF
TRBJ1-1,-,-,TRBV3-1/TRBV3-2,14,TGTGCCAGCAGCCAATACCGGGGGGGCACTGAAGCTTTCTTT,CASSQYRGGTEAFF
TRBJ2-1,-,TRBD2,TRBV19,16,TGTGCCAGTAGTAAGCAGCGGGGGGGCCGGTTGGATGAGCAGTTCTTC,CASSKQRGGRLDEQFF
TRBJ2-3,-,-,TRBV27,15,TGTGCCAGCAGTTTATTCGGGACAAGCACAGATACGCAGTATTTT,CASSLFGTSTDTQYF
TRBJ1-1,-,-,TRBV25-1,13,TGTGCCAGCAGTGACAGGGGGAACACTGAAGCTTTCTTT,CASSDRGNTEAFF
TRBJ1-2,-,TRBD1,TRBV5-1,14,TGCGCCAGCAGCTTGGGACAGGGGGCTGGTGGCTACACCTTC,CASSLGQGAGGYTF
TRBJ1-1,once,-,TRBV4-2,15,TGTGCCAGCAGCCAAGAGGGGACGGGGGGCACTGAAGCTTTCTTT,CASSQEGTGGTEAFF
TRBJ2-1,once,TRBD2,TRBV6-2/TRBV6-3,15,TGTGCCAGCAGTTCGCGGGGGGGCCCTAATCTTGAGCAGTTCTTC,CASSSRGGPNLEQFF
TRBJ2-2,-,TRBD2,TRBV7-6,15,TGTGCCAGCAGACAAACCGGGGGGGCCGCCGGGGAGCTGTTTTTT,CASRQTGGAAGELFF
TRBJ2-5,-,TRBD2,TRBV18,14,TGTGCCAGCTCATCTAGCGGGAGGGTGGAGACCCAGTACTTC,CASSSSGRVETQYF
TRBJ2-5,-,TRBD2,TRBV19,16,TGTGCCAGTAGTATCGGCAAACTAGCGGGTAGAGAGACCCAGTACTTC,CASSIGKLAGRETQYF
TRBJ1-2,-,-,TRBV18,16,TGTGCCAGCTCACCACCGAGCGTCCCCCCTAACTATGGCTACACCTTC,CASSPPSVPPNYGYTF
TRBJ2-1,-,TRBD2,TRBV10-1,15,TGCGCCAGCAGTGTGGCTAGCGGTAGCTACAATGAGCAGTTCTTC,CASSVASGSYNEQFF
TRBJ2-3,-,TRBD2,TRBV9,16,TGTGCCAGCAGCGAAGGGACTAGCGACTCCACAGATACGCAGTATTTT,CASSEGTSDSTDTQYF
TRBJ1-2,-,-,TRBV30,14,TGTGCCTGGAGGCCTCTCGGACGGTCATATGGCTACACCTTC,CAWRPLGRSYGYTF
TRBJ2-2,-,-,TRBV9,17,TGTGCCAGCAGCGTAGCTAGGGGTAGCGGGAACACCGGGGAGCTGTTTTTT,CASSVARGSGNTGELFF
TRBJ1-3,-,-,TRBV4-2,11,TGTGCCAGCATAACAGGAAACACCATATATTTT,CASITGNTIYF
TRBJ1-2,-,-,TRBV30,16,TGTGCCTGGAGTGTACGAGGGGGAGTAAGAGTGGAAGGCTACACCTTC,CAWSVRGGVRVEGYTF
TRBJ1-2,-,-,TRBV7-9,16,TGTGCCAGCAGCTTAGGAGGGGACTTCTTTTCCTATGGCTACACCTTC,CASSLGGDFFSYGYTF
TRBJ1-2,-,-,TRBV3-1/TRBV3-2,15,TGTGCCAGCAGCCAAGCGGGACTCCCGGGTCATGGCTACACCTTC,CASSQAGLPGHGYTF
TRBJ2-3,-,-,TRBV6-2/TRBV6-3,15,TGTGCCAGCAGTTACGTGGCTAGCCGCATCGATACGCAGTATTTT,CASSYVASRIDTQYF
TRBJ2-7,-,-,TRBV7-2,18,TGTGCCAGCAGCTCCATTAGGACTACCCGGTACGGGGCCTACGAGCAGTACTTC,CASSSIRTTRYGAYEQYF
TRBJ2-2,-,TRBD2,TRBV19,15,TGTGCCAGTAGTAGGACTAGCGTGAACACCGGGGAGCTGTTTTTT,CASSRTSVNTGELFF
TRBJ2-1,once,-,TRBV6-2/TRBV6-3,11,TGTGCCAGCAGTAATCACAATGAGCAGTTCTTC,CASSNHNEQFF
TRBJ1-6,-,-,TRBV6-1,17,TGTGCCAGCAGTGACGGGACCGCGAGCTCCTATAATTCACCCCTCCACTTT,CASSDGTASSYNSPLHF
TRBJ1-6,-,-,TRBV5-1,13,TGCGCCAGCCGTCCGGGGTCCGAATTCACCCTCCACTTT,CASRPGSEFTLHF
TRBJ2-7,-,-,TRBV27,13,TGTGCCAGCAGAGGGACGCATACCTACGAGCAGTACTTC,CASRGTHTYEQYF
TRBJ2-1,-,-,TRBV5-5,18,TGTGCCAGCAGCCCTCAGAGGTACGCGGGGATCAACGGGGATGAGCAGTTCTTC,CASSPQRYAGINGDEQFF